The 21 T cell receptor beta chains reported below all come from one sample, sequenced in a study of shared clonotypes between healthy human individuals. Some clones are missing from TCRdb's copy, which holds only in-frame ones; the method was immunoSEQ multiplex PCR. Here the sample spans about 1.1 million clones, 70% to 80% being singletons. The sample consisted of memory CD4+ T cells from PBMCs. Subset: CD45RA-negative fraction. These receptors all come from a young man in good health. Some clones in this sample may be carry-over from other donors' samples.

This clone was seen at least ten times. J is TRBJ2-5 and V is TRBV5-6; D remains ambiguous. The CDR3 has 15 residues. Trimming stripped 4 bases from V and 0 bases from J, with 13 bases between. Germline CDR1 is SGHDT and CDR2 is YYEEEE. The CDR3 reads CASSLDPMYQETQYF. The CDR3 DNA reads TGTGCCAGCAGCCTGGACCCGATGTACCAAGAGACCCAGTACTTC.

The chain joins TRBV19 to TRBJ1-2; D uncertain. This CDR3 contains 12 residues. V lost 3 bases and J lost 6, with 8 bases in between. Germline loops: CDR1 LNHDA, CDR2 SQIVND (reference sequence). CDR3 nucleotide sequence: TGTGCCAGTAGTATCAGTCAGGATGGCTACACCTTC. It translates to CASSISQDGYTF.

The chain employs TRBV2 and TRBJ2-7, with 10 bases that match TRBD1. The CDR3 totals 13 residues. The germline V gene has CDR1 SNHLY and CDR2 FYNNEI. The trim removed 8 bases at V and 3 bases at J, leaving 4 bases unmatched. CDR3 amino acids: CASQGQGYYEQYF. The CDR3 DNA sequence: TGTGCCAGCCAGGGACAGGGGTACTACGAGCAGTACTTC.

This clone was detected ten times or more. The gene calls are TRBV29-1 and TRBJ2-1, with TRBD2 identical over 8 bases. Unmatched junction bases numbered 2, after V lost 7 bases and J lost 0 bases. Germline V gives CDR1 SQVTM, CDR2 ANQGSEA. This CDR3 has 13 residues. The CDR3 spells CSASGSSYNEQFF. The CDR3 DNA follows: TGCAGCGCGAGCGGGAGCTCCTACAATGAGCAGTTCTTC.

V is TRBV2 and J is TRBJ2-7; D gene uncertain. Trimming stripped 6 bases from V and 0 bases from J, with 12 bases between. The CDR3 sequence is 14 residues long. Per germline, CDR1 SNHLY and CDR2 FYNNEI. CDR3 nucleotides: TGTGCCAGCAGGGCCACAGCAAACTCCTACGAGCAGTACTTC. Protein sequence: CASRATANSYEQYF.

About this clone itself: Other nucleotide sequences in the sample specify the same CDR3. The chain is built from TRBV20-1 and TRBJ2-5, with D unclear. Per the germline V gene, CDR1 is DFQATT and CDR2 is SNEGSKA (reference sequence). This CDR3 has 10 residues. Trimming pared 3 bases from V and 5 bases from J, leaving 4 bases between. The CDR3 region has the DNA TGCAGTGCTAGGGGGGAGACCCAGTACTTC. Its protein is CSARGETQYF.

The chain joins TRBV9 to TRBJ2-7, with D possibly being TRBD1 (5 bases). V was trimmed by 4 bases and J by 0 bases, leaving 14 bases between them. CDR3 length: 15 amino acids. Looked up from germline, CDR1 is SGDLS and CDR2 is YYNGEE. The CDR3 coding sequence is TGTGCCAGCAGCTTGCAGGGCGTAGGCTCCTACGAGCAGTACTTC. Amino acid sequence: CASSLQGVGSYEQYF.

The CDR3 sequence is CASSPFSREQYF. The CDR3 bases are TGTGCCAGCAGCCCCTTTTCTCGGGAGCAGTACTTC. V usage is TRBV7-2 and J usage is TRBJ2-7, with D unresolved. Germline V lookup: CDR1 SGHTA, CDR2 FQGNSA. This CDR3 region has 12 residues. V was shortened by 5 bases and J by 7 bases, with 12 bases between the two germline ends.

The chain recombines TRBV5-1 with TRBJ1-1; possibly TRBD1 for D (6 bases). Deletions cut 4 bases from V and 1 base from J, with 14 bases between. Looked up from germline, CDR1 is SGHRS and CDR2 is YFSETQ. The CDR3 covers 15 residues. The CDR3 reads CASSLQQGGNTEAFF. The CDR3 DNA is TGCGCCAGCAGCCTACAACAGGGAGGGAACACTGAAGCTTTCTTT. Variable domain in full (rest from reference TRBV5-1 and TRBJ1-1): KAGVTQTPRYLIKTRGQQVTLSCSPISGHRSVSWYQQTPGQGLQFLFEYFSETQRNKGNFPGRFSGRQFSNSRSEMNVSTLELGDSALYLCASSLQQGGNTEAFFGQGTRLTVV.

Worth noting for this clone: Within the sample, other DNA sequences also encode this same CDR3. The rearrangement joins TRBV5-1 to TRBJ1-3, with D perhaps matching TRBD1 (5 bases). V dropped 0 bases and J dropped 3 bases, with 7 bases sitting between them. The CDR3 spans 14 residues. Germline-derived CDR1 and CDR2 are SGHRS and YFSETQ. The CDR3 sequence is CASSLEGYGNTIYF. CDR3 DNA: TGCGCCAGCAGCTTGGAGGGGTATGGAAACACCATATATTTT.

The chain recombines TRBV20-1 with TRBJ1-2; D gene unclear. CDR1 is DFQATT and CDR2 is SNEGSKA in the germline V gene (reference sequence). Trimming took off 6 bases at V and 8 bases at J, with 10 bases between the two ends. The CDR3 extends over 10 amino acids. The CDR3: CSAWPSGYTF. CDR3 coding DNA: TGCAGTGCATGGCCGTCCGGCTACACCTTC.

The rearrangement links TRBV5-1 to TRBJ2-5, with D possibly being TRBD1 or TRBD2 (5 bases each). This CDR3 contains 16 residues. Germline V lookup: CDR1 SGHRS, CDR2 YFSETQ. V gave up 0 bases and J gave up 5 bases, with 17 bases separating them. The CDR3 loop is CASSLGLARDRETQYF. The CDR3 nucleotides read TGCGCCAGCAGCTTGGGATTAGCTAGGGACCGGGAGACCCAGTACTTC.

This clone was recorded a few times. V is TRBV11-2 and J is TRBJ2-7, with D maybe TRBD1 (5 bases). CDR3 size: 12 residues. Germline CDR1 SGHAT, CDR2 FQNNGV. Trimming stripped 4 bases from V and 7 bases from J, with 11 bases between. The CDR3 DNA sequence: TGTGCCAGCAGCTCCCTTAAGGGGGAGCAGTACTTC. It codes for CASSSLKGEQYF.

This clone has just a few counts. J is TRBJ2-7 and V is TRBV6-6; 11 nucleotides line up with TRBD2. Looked up from germline, CDR1 is MNHNY and CDR2 is SVGAGI (reference sequence). V lost 6 bases, J lost 6 bases, and 13 bases stayed unmatched. This CDR3 region has 16 residues. CDR3 in amino acids: CASSPTWVAGGREQYF. CDR3 nucleotide sequence: TGTGCCAGCAGCCCCACCTGGGTAGCGGGAGGGCGCGAGCAGTACTTC.

The rearrangement uses TRBV25-1 and TRBJ2-7; 8 bases map to TRBD2. The germline V gene encodes CDR1 MGHDK and CDR2 SYGVNS. CDR3 length: 15 residues. V lost 3 bases, J lost 4 bases, and 8 bases stayed unmatched. The CDR3 DNA reads as TGTGCCAGCAGTGATTCCCGGGAGGGCGGTTACGAGCAGTACTTC. It codes for CASSDSREGGYEQYF.

This clone showed up just once. The gene calls are TRBV30 and TRBJ2-7; D perhaps matches TRBD1 (5 bases). This CDR3 has 12 residues. Trimming cost V 3 bases and J 4 bases, with 10 bases left between them. Germline V gene data show CDR1 as GTSNPN and CDR2 as SVGIG (reference sequence). CDR3 residues: CAWRLKGYEQYF. In nucleotides, the CDR3 is TGTGCCTGGAGGCTCAAGGGGTACGAGCAGTACTTC.

This chain joins TRBV5-1 and TRBJ2-7; TRBD2 matches 8 bases. From germline, CDR1 is SGHRS and CDR2 YFSETQ. V shed 3 bases, J shed 3 bases, and the junction held 5 bases outside the gene matches. This CDR3 region has 14 residues. CDR3 sequence: CASSSVTSDYEQYF. CDR3 coding DNA: TGCGCCAGCAGCTCGGTGACTAGCGACTACGAGCAGTACTTC.

This rearrangement joins TRBV5-8 to TRBJ2-1, with D maybe TRBD2 (7 bases). V was shortened by 4 bases and J by 7 bases, with 12 bases between the two germline ends. Germline CDR1 SGHTS, CDR2 YDEGEE. The CDR3 contains 13 residues. The CDR3 DNA sequence: TGTGCCAGCAGCCACAGGGAGGGTAATGAGCAGTTCTTC. This translates into CASSHREGNEQFF.

V is TRBV25-1 and J is TRBJ1-2, with D possibly TRBD1 on 6 matching bases. The CDR3 loop spans 15 amino acids. Per the germline V gene, CDR1 is MGHDK and CDR2 is SYGVNS. V dropped 5 bases and J dropped 0 bases, with 13 bases sitting between them. The CDR3 DNA sequence: TGTGCCAGCAGTCAAGCCGGGACACCTAACTATGGCTACACCTTC. Translated: CASSQAGTPNYGYTF.

The rearrangement uses TRBV7-9 and TRBJ2-5, with 7 bases lining up with TRBD2. Germline V lookup: CDR1 SEHNR, CDR2 FQNEAQ (reference sequence). CDR3 length equals 15 residues. V lost 5 bases to trimming and J lost 5 bases; unmatched junction nucleotides: 11. The CDR3, as DNA: TGTGCCAGCAGCCGGCAGGGAGGGAGTTACGAGACCCAGTACTTC. Encoded protein: CASSRQGGSYETQYF.

This clone appeared a few times. The CDR3 loop reads CASNDVGQPQHF. CDR3 DNA: TGTGCCAGCAATGACGTCGGCCAGCCCCAGCATTTT. The chain couples TRBV28 to TRBJ1-5; D is unresolved. The germline CDR1 and CDR2 sequences are MDHEN and SYDVKM. Trimming took off 7 bases at V and 7 bases at J, with 11 bases between the two ends. The CDR3 extends over 12 amino acids.